Following are 19 T cell receptor beta chains from one sample sequenced in a study of cytomegalovirus exposure and HLA in healthy donors (dated by TCRdb to 2016 to 2017). Libraries were constructed by the immunoSEQ multiplex PCR assay. A mixture of 60 forward primers for TCR Vbeta segments and 13 reverse primers for TCR Jbeta segments was used in the multiplex PCR. Held by TCRdb, this immuneACCESS table contains in-frame sequences only and omits some clones. Under half of the omission traces to an unresolved V gene where checked; the cause of the rest is unknown. The sample's own table lists 150,000 to 200,000 clones. The ten largest account for roughly 2% of the sample. Sequencing used PBMCs. These TCRs come from a young man in good health and CMV-seronegative.

The CDR3 DNA follows: TGTGCCAGCAGCCGTCAGACAGGGGGCGTCACTGAAGCTTTCTTT. Amino acid sequence: CASSRQTGGVTEAFF. The V gene is TRBV14, the J gene TRBJ1-1, with TRBD1 identical over 10 bases. J lost 4 bases, V lost 4 bases, and 6 bases had no gene match. The germline V gene has CDR1 SGHDN and CDR2 FVKESK. The CDR3 is 15 amino acids.

V is TRBV2 and J is TRBJ1-2, with TRBD1 matching 8 bases. Losses at the gene ends were 4 bases for V and 0 bases for J; bases not matched to a gene: 1. Germline V CDR1 and CDR2: SNHLY, FYNNEI. The CDR3 is made up of 14 amino acids. For the CDR3, the DNA is TGTGCCAGCAGTGGACAGGGGTCTAACTATGGCTACACCTTC. Amino acid sequence: CASSGQGSNYGYTF.

The rearrangement uses TRBV21-1 and TRBJ2-2; the D call of TRBD1 is as the table states it, not checked on the DNA. TRBV21-1 is a recognized pseudogene. The CDR3 runs to 18 residues. The CDR3 loop is CASSKGRRGQSYTGELFF. The CDR3 coding sequence is TGTGCCAGCAGCAAAGGAAGGAGGGGACAGTCTTACACCGGGGAGCTGTTTTTT.

As regards this clone: Other DNA sequences in this sample translate to the same CDR3. This chain uses TRBV5-1 with TRBJ1-1; the match to TRBD1 covers 7 bases. V shed 2 bases, J shed 1 base, and the junction held 2 bases outside the gene matches. Per the germline V gene, CDR1 is SGHRS and CDR2 is YFSETQ. The CDR3 is 14 residues long. CDR3: CASSFGTANTEAFF. The DNA for the CDR3 is TGCGCCAGCAGCTTTGGGACAGCGAACACTGAAGCTTTCTTT.

The chain links TRBV2 to TRBJ2-2, with a possible D match to TRBD1 (6 bases). Germline V gene lookup returns CDR1 SNHLY and CDR2 FYNNEI. The CDR3 spans 13 residues. V lost 8 bases to trimming and J lost 2 bases, with 9 bases between them. The DNA for the CDR3 is TGTGCCAGCCAGGGGATTAACACCGGGGAGCTGTTTTTT. Its protein product is CASQGINTGELFF. Full variable domain (remainder filled in from reference TRBV2 and TRBJ2-2): EPEVTQTPSHQVTQMGQEVILRCVPISNHLYFYWYRQILGQKVEFLVSFYNNEISEKSEIFDDQFSVERPDGSNFTLKIRSTKLEDSAMYFCASQGINTGELFFGEGSRLTVL.

The chain joins TRBV7-9 to TRBJ1-1, with 11 bases that match TRBD1. The germline CDR1 and CDR2 sequences are SEHNR and FQNEAQ (reference sequence). The V and J ends lost 4 bases and 5 bases, in that order; junction bases with no gene match: 3. The CDR3 extends over 14 amino acids. CDR3 amino acids: CASSWGQGVTEAFF. In nucleotides, the CDR3 is TGTGCCAGCAGCTGGGGACAGGGGGTAACTGAAGCTTTCTTT.

A word on this clone: This same CDR3 is encoded by further DNA sequences in the sample. This chain uses TRBV5-1 with TRBJ2-7; 12 nucleotides agree with TRBD2. The CDR3 is 14 amino acids. The germline V gene encodes CDR1 SGHRS and CDR2 YFSETQ. Trimming took 3 bases from V and 4 from J; bases not matched to a gene: 2. In DNA, the CDR3 is TGCGCCAGCAGCTCGACTAGCGGGAGTTACGAGCAGTACTTC. This codes for CASSSTSGSYEQYF.

Concerning this clone itself: Other DNA sequences in the same sample also yield this CDR3. This chain uses TRBV7-2 with TRBJ2-1; 10 positions match TRBD2. The CDR3 is 15 amino acids. V gave up 1 base and J gave up 4 bases; unmatched junction bases: 1. Germline lookup yields CDR1 SGHTA and CDR2 FQGNSA. In nucleotides, the CDR3 is TGTGCCAGCAGCTTAGGACTAGCGGGTTACAATGAGCAGTTCTTC. It specifies CASSLGLAGYNEQFF.

The rearrangement joins TRBV2 to TRBJ2-1, with TRBD1 identical over 7 bases. The CDR3 is made up of 16 amino acids. Germline CDR1 SNHLY, CDR2 FYNNEI. Unmatched junction bases numbered 11, after V lost 6 bases and J lost 3 bases. The CDR3: CASRPTTGLYYNEQFF. In DNA, the CDR3 is TGTGCCAGCAGGCCAACGACAGGGCTTTACTACAATGAGCAGTTCTTC.

The chain combines TRBV6-5 with TRBJ2-6, with D maybe TRBD1 (5 bases). Germline V gene lookup returns CDR1 MNHEY and CDR2 SVGAGI. The CDR3 has 16 amino acids. V dropped 3 bases and J dropped 1 base, with 10 bases sitting between them. The CDR3 nucleotides read TGTGCCAGCAGTTATAACCCAGGGTCTGGGGCCAACGTCCTGACTTTC. Its translation: CASSYNPGSGANVLTF.

This chain links TRBV5-1 with TRBJ1-4; D unresolved. The CDR3 has 13 amino acids. The V and J ends lost 0 bases and 8 bases respectively, with 8 bases between them. Germline V gives CDR1 SGHRS, CDR2 YFSETQ. This CDR3 reads CASSLANREKLFF. For the CDR3, the DNA is TGCGCCAGCAGCTTGGCCAATCGGGAAAAACTGTTTTTT. The entire variable domain, with the rest obtained from reference TRBV5-1 and TRBJ1-4, is as follows: KAGVTQTPRYLIKTRGQQVTLSCSPISGHRSVSWYQQTPGQGLQFLFEYFSETQRNKGNFPGRFSGRQFSNSRSEMNVSTLELGDSALYLCASSLANREKLFFGSGTQLSVL.

The V and J genes are TRBV5-5 and TRBJ2-6; weak D call: TRBD1 (6 bases). V was shortened by 0 bases and J by 0 bases, with 7 bases between the two germline ends. Germline CDR1 reads SGHKS; CDR2 reads YYEKEE (reference sequence). This CDR3 spans 16 amino acids. CDR3: CASSLEGVSGANVLTF. The CDR3 DNA follows: TGTGCCAGCAGCTTGGAGGGGGTCTCTGGGGCCAACGTCCTGACTTTC.

The genes are TRBV11-2 and TRBJ2-1; 10 bases are a match to TRBD2. After removal of 2 bases from V and 2 bases from J, the junction contained 6 bases not matched to a gene. The CDR3 runs to 17 residues. The germline gives CDR1 SGHAT, CDR2 FQNNGV. CDR3 in DNA: TGTGCCAGCAGCTTATCACCTAGCGGGAGAACCTACAATGAGCAGTTCTTC. This translates into CASSLSPSGRTYNEQFF.

The chain carries TRBV2 and TRBJ2-2, with 9 bases lining up with TRBD2. The CDR3 is 15 residues long. Losses at the gene ends were 6 bases for V and 3 bases for J; bases not matched to a gene: 5. CDR1 is SNHLY and CDR2 is FYNNEI in the germline V gene. The CDR3 bases are TGTGCCAGCAGGAGACTAGCGGAGTACACCGGGGAGCTGTTTTTT. It encodes CASRRLAEYTGELFF.

The V call is TRBV5-1, the J call TRBJ2-1; 11 bases align to TRBD2. The CDR3 length is 15 residues. Trimming took 3 bases from V and 9 from J; bases not matched to a gene: 8. CDR1 is SGHRS, CDR2 YFSETQ, per germline. The CDR3 sequence is CASSYIAGGDGEQFF. In DNA, the CDR3 is TGCGCCAGCAGCTATATAGCGGGAGGGGATGGTGAGCAGTTCTTC.

The rearrangement uses TRBV29-1 and TRBJ2-2, with D maybe TRBD1 (5 bases). V lost 6 bases and J 5 bases, leaving 16 bases between the germline ends. CDR3 size: 14 residues. Germline V gene sequence: CDR1 SQVTM, CDR2 ANQGSEA. The CDR3, as DNA: TGCAGCGTACAGGAAAGTGGAGTGACCGGGGAGCTGTTTTTT. This encodes CSVQESGVTGELFF.

The chain recombines TRBV14 with TRBJ2-3; 9 nucleotides agree with TRBD2. Trimming cost V 4 bases and J 6 bases; bases outside gene matches: 2. The CDR3 has 13 residues. CDR1 and CDR2 (germline): SGHDN, FVKESK. The CDR3 here is CASSRGRADTQYF. The CDR3 DNA is TGTGCCAGCAGCCGCGGGAGGGCCGATACGCAGTATTTT.

J is TRBJ1-5 and V is TRBV5-8; D unclear. The V gene lost 5 bases and the J gene lost 0 bases, with 3 bases spanning the gap. CDR1 is SGHTS and CDR2 is YDEGEE in the germline V gene. This CDR3 has 12 amino acids. This CDR3 reads CASRYSNQPQHF. CDR3 in DNA: TGTGCCAGCAGATATAGCAATCAGCCCCAGCATTTT.

In the case of this clone: In the same sample, other DNA sequences code for this CDR3. The gene calls are TRBV6-5 and TRBJ1-2; TRBD1 might be the D (5 bases). V was clipped by 4 bases and J by 4 bases, with 7 bases between them. The germline V gene has CDR1 MNHEY and CDR2 SVGAGI. This CDR3 region has 12 residues. The CDR3 sequence: CASSSDSYGYTF. As DNA, the CDR3 is TGTGCCAGCAGTTCCGACAGCTATGGCTACACCTTC.